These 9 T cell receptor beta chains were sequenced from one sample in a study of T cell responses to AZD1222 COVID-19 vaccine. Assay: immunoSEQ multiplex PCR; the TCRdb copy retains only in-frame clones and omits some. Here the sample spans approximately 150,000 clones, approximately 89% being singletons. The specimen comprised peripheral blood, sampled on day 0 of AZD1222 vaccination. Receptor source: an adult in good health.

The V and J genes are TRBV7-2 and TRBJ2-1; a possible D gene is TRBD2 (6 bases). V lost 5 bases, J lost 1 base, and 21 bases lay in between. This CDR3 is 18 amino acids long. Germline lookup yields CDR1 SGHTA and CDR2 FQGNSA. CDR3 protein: CASSPTGLPGESYNEQFF. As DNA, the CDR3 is TGTGCCAGCAGCCCCACGGGCCTCCCGGGAGAGTCCTACAATGAGCAGTTCTTC.

This CDR3 reads CASSSGWDGYTF. For the CDR3, the DNA is TGTGCCAGCAGTTCCGGGTGGGATGGCTACACCTTC. This chain joins TRBV28 and TRBJ1-2; no clear D. Germline V lookup: CDR1 MDHEN, CDR2 SYDVKM. The CDR3 totals 12 residues. With 4 bases removed from V and 6 bases from J, the gap between germline ends came to 9 bases.

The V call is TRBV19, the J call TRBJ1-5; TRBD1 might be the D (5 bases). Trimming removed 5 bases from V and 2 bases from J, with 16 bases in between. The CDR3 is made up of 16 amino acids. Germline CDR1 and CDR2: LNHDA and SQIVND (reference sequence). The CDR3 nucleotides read TGTGCCAGTAGTCTGGGGGGGAAAGGGGGCAATCAGCCCCAGCATTTT. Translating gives CASSLGGKGGNQPQHF.

The CDR3 loop reads CASSPELRYGYTF. As DNA, the CDR3 is TGTGCCAGCAGCCCGGAGCTCCGGTATGGCTACACCTTC. The V gene is TRBV9, the J gene TRBJ1-2; D is unresolved. The CDR3 has 13 amino acids. V was trimmed by 4 bases and J by 5 bases, leaving 12 bases between them. Germline loops: CDR1 SGDLS, CDR2 YYNGEE.

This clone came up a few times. CDR3 bases: TGTGCCAGCAGCCGGACCCCCGGGGTTTACGAGCAGTACTTC. Encoded protein: CASSRTPGVYEQYF. The rearrangement joins TRBV11-2 to TRBJ2-7, with D perhaps matching TRBD2 (5 bases). Germline V CDR1 and CDR2: SGHAT, FQNNGV. V was clipped by 5 bases and J by 4 bases, with 15 bases between them. The CDR3 covers 14 residues.

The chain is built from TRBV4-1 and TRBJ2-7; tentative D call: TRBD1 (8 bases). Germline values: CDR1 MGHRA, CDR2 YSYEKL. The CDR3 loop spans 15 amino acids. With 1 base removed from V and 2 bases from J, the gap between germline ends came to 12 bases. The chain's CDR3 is CASSQGTGRAYEQYF. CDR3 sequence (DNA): TGCGCCAGCAGCCAAGGGACAGGGAGGGCCTACGAGCAGTACTTC.

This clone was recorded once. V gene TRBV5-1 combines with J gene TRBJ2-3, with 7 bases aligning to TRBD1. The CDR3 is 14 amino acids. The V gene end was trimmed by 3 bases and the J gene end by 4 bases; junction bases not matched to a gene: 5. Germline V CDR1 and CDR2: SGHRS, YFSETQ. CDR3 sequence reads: CASSYSTGADTQYF. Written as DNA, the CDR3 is TGCGCCAGCAGCTACTCAACAGGGGCAGATACGCAGTATTTT.

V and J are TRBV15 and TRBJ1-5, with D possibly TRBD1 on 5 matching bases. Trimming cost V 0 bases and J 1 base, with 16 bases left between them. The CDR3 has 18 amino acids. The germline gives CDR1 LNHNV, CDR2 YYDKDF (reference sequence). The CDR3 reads CATSRDPMAGKSNQPQHF. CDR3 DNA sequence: TGTGCCACCAGCAGAGATCCCATGGCAGGGAAGAGCAATCAGCCCCAGCATTTT.

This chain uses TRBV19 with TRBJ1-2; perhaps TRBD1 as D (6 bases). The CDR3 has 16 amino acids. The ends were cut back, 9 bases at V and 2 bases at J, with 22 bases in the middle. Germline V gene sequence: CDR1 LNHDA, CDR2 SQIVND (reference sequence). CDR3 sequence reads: CASTDPGTPKNYGYTF. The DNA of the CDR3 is TGTGCCAGCACCGACCCCGGGACACCTAAAAACTATGGCTACACCTTC.